The present entry profiles one T cell receptor (beta chain) with its context. Antigen: not known. This sample stems from a study of OX40 agonist ivuxolimab in advanced cancers. Notes on the study in general: At doses 0.1 to 3.0 mg/kg, CD4+ and CD8+ clones expanded.

Profiling relied on immunoSEQ multiplex PCR, and the TCRdb table lists in-frame clones only, not all of them. This sample has approximately 65,000 clones, with 87% found just once. The CDR3 is made up of 13 amino acids. The V end was cut by 7 bases, the J end by 7 bases, with 16 bases between. The germline gives CDR1 GTSNPN, CDR2 SVGIG (reference sequence). This chain joins TRBV30 and TRBJ1-4; unclear D gene. This sequence originates from an adult with an advanced solid tumor such as melanoma, head and neck, liver or kidney cancer. Sequenced here: CD4+ or CD8+ T cells sorted from blood, sampled in a trial of the OX40 agonist ivuxolimab. CDR3 sequence: CAFLRGSGEKLFF. In nucleotides, the CDR3 is TGTGCCTTTCTCCGGGGATCGGGTGAAAAACTGTTTTTT.